Each of the 18 T cell receptor beta chains below was sequenced from the same sample in a study of blood T cells in healthy people across ages. A second 7 to 11 cycle PCR used barcoded and J-beta primers. TCRdb reprocessed the 5' RACE reads via MiXCR and lists one record per CDR3 protein. The sample holds some 1 million distinct CDR3 sequences, more than 35% seen once. Sequenced: blood. The receptors originated from a woman aged 55-70 years in good health.

The count of this clonotype is one. The CDR3 protein is CASSPPRLAGDRYEQYF. Written as DNA, the CDR3 is TGTGCCAGCAGTCCCCCCAGACTAGCGGGAGATAGGTACGAGCAGTACTTC. The V call is TRBV6-1, the J call TRBJ2-7; 12 bases match TRBD2. V dropped 5 bases and J dropped 4; count of bases not matched to a gene: 12. The CDR3 is 17 residues long. Germline CDR1 reads MNHNS; CDR2 reads SASEGT.

In this sample, this clonotype turned up a few times. The chain is built from TRBV10-3 and TRBJ1-2, with 7 bases aligning to TRBD1. The germline V gene has CDR1 ENHRY and CDR2 SYGVKD. This CDR3 is 14 amino acids long. V was clipped by 2 bases and J by 3 bases; unmatched bases: 3. In DNA, the CDR3 is TGTGCCATCAGTGAGAGGGGGACAGACTATGGCTACACCTTC. Translated: CAISERGTDYGYTF.

This chain links TRBV2 with TRBJ2-1; 7 positions match TRBD2. Trimming cost V 7 bases and J 0 bases; bases outside gene matches: 6. The CDR3 loop spans 15 amino acids. Germline V gene lookup returns CDR1 SNHLY and CDR2 FYNNEI. The CDR3: CASKDGRSSYNEQFF. The CDR3 nucleotides are TGTGCCAGCAAGGACGGGAGGAGCTCCTACAATGAGCAGTTCTTC. Supplemented by reference TRBV2 and TRBJ2-1, the full variable domain reads EPEVTQTPSHQVTQMGQEVILRCVPISNHLYFYWYRQILGQKVEFLVSFYNNEISEKSEIFDDQFSVERPDGSNFTLKIRSTKLEDSAMYFCASKDGRSSYNEQFFGPGTRLTVL.

The V and J genes are TRBV18 and TRBJ2-1; 10 nucleotides agree with TRBD2. The CDR3 has 14 residues. Trimming took 3 bases from V and 6 from J; bases not matched to a gene: 2. Germline assignment: CDR1 KGHSH and CDR2 LQKENI. The CDR3 spells CASSPSGRANEQFF. The CDR3 DNA is TGTGCCAGCTCACCCAGCGGGAGGGCCAATGAGCAGTTCTTC.

A few counts support this clonotype. This chain joins TRBV24-1 and TRBJ1-2, with D perhaps TRBD1 (5 bases). The V end lost 7 bases, the J end lost 8 bases, and 16 bases lay between the germline ends. The germline V gene encodes CDR1 KGHDR and CDR2 SFDVKD. This CDR3 spans 13 amino acids. This chain's CDR3 is CATSSPGFSGYTF. CDR3 sequence (DNA): TGTGCCACCAGCTCGCCAGGGTTCTCCGGCTACACCTTC.

This clonotype has only a few counts. The chain recombines TRBV11-1 with TRBJ2-3, with TRBD2 as a possible D gene (6 bases). In germline, CDR1 is SGHAT, CDR2 FQDESV (reference sequence). There are 16 residues in the CDR3. V gave up 1 base and J gave up 0 bases, with 11 bases separating them. The CDR3 protein is CASSLGGTTSTDTQYF. DNA of the CDR3: TGTGCCAGCAGCTTAGGCGGGACGACTAGCACAGATACGCAGTATTTT.

The rearrangement joins TRBV18 to TRBJ2-7, with TRBD2 identical over 7 bases. Germline-derived CDR1 and CDR2 are KGHSH and LQKENI. J was trimmed by 2 bases and V by 1 base; bases with no gene match: 5. This CDR3 comprises 15 residues. CDR3 sequence: CASSPRGGVAYEQYF. For the CDR3, the DNA is TGTGCCAGCTCACCACGGGGGGGAGTCGCCTACGAGCAGTACTTC.

This clonotype was observed a handful of times. This chain connects TRBV14 to TRBJ2-1, with no clear D. V lost 1 base and J lost 4, with 11 bases in between. Germline CDR1 reads SGHDN; CDR2 reads FVKESK. The CDR3 runs 15 residues. The CDR3 spells CASSQVGGRYNEQFF. The CDR3 DNA follows: TGTGCCAGCAGCCAAGTTGGCGGCCGATACAATGAGCAGTTCTTC. The full variable domain, in which reference TRBV14 and TRBJ2-1 provide the parts outside the CDR3, is EAGVTQFPSHSVIEKGQTVTLRCDPISGHDNLYWYRRVMGKEIKFLLHFVKESKQDESGMPNNRFLAERTGGTYSTLKVQPAELEDSGVYFCASSQVGGRYNEQFFGPGTRLTVL.

This chain uses TRBV7-2 with TRBJ2-1, with TRBD1 matching over 11 bases. The CDR3 has 16 amino acids. Looked up from germline, CDR1 is SGHTA and CDR2 is FQGNSA. V was clipped by 5 bases and J by 7 bases; unmatched bases: 10. The CDR3: CASSLRTGTGGNEQFF. CDR3 nucleotide sequence: TGTGCCAGCAGCCTCCGGACCGGGACAGGGGGGAATGAGCAGTTCTTC.

The V and J genes are TRBV20-1 and TRBJ2-3; 7 bases match TRBD2. Germline loops: CDR1 DFQATT, CDR2 SNEGSKA (reference sequence). After removal of 3 bases from V and 0 bases from J, the junction contained 6 bases not matched to a gene. This CDR3 comprises 15 residues. The CDR3 spells CSASPSGISTDTQYF. The CDR3 coding sequence is TGCAGTGCTAGTCCTAGCGGAATTAGCACAGATACGCAGTATTTT.

The V call is TRBV5-1, the J call TRBJ2-6, with D unclear. V shed 1 base and J shed 2 bases, with 7 bases lying between them. This CDR3 has 15 amino acids. The germline V gene has CDR1 SGHRS and CDR2 YFSETQ. CDR3 loop: CASSLRAPGANVLTF. As DNA, the CDR3 is TGCGCCAGCAGCTTGAGGGCCCCTGGGGCCAACGTCCTGACTTTC.

This clonotype was picked up one time. This chain uses TRBV6-6 with TRBJ1-2; D not resolved. Trimming removed 2 bases at V and 6 bases at J, with 7 bases between. In germline, CDR1 is MNHNY, CDR2 SVGAGI (reference sequence). CDR3 length equals 12 residues. CDR3 loop: CASSYNRDGYTF. The CDR3 nucleotides are TGTGCCAGCAGTTACAACCGGGATGGCTACACCTTC.

Concerning this clonotype itself: One end of the junction fails to match germline, which may point to a read error. The chain has TRBV29-1 and TRBJ2-7; 7 nucleotides match TRBD2. Per germline, CDR1 SQVTM and CDR2 ANQGSEA. This CDR3 has 14 residues. The CDR3 nucleotides read TGCAGCGTTGATGCGGGAGACACCTCCTACGAGCAGGACTTC. Translation gives CSVDAGDTSYEQDF.

The rearrangement joins TRBV12-3 or TRBV12-4 to TRBJ2-7; 7 bases match TRBD1. This CDR3 has 15 amino acids. After removal of 6 bases from V and 2 bases from J, the junction contained 10 bases not matched to a gene. The CDR3 DNA follows: TGTGCCAGCAGACCTAGGACAGGAGAGGCCTACGAGCAGTACTTC. Protein: CASRPRTGEAYEQYF.

The chain has TRBV30 and TRBJ1-2; TRBD1 matches 9 bases. This CDR3 has 14 amino acids. Germline lookup yields CDR1 GTSNPN and CDR2 SVGIG (reference sequence). Unmatched junction bases numbered 2, after V lost 0 bases and J lost 3 bases. CDR3 sequence: CAWSVTGGDYGYTF. The CDR3 DNA reads as TGTGCCTGGAGTGTTACAGGGGGCGACTATGGCTACACCTTC.

The genes are TRBV14 and TRBJ2-1, with D possibly matching TRBD2 (6 bases). Trimming removed 2 bases at V and 9 bases at J, with 17 bases between. The CDR3 length is 15 residues. Germline V CDR1 and CDR2: SGHDN, FVKESK. DNA for the CDR3: TGTGCCAGCAGCCAATTAACGGCGGGAAGTCGTGAGCAGTTCTTC. Translating gives CASSQLTAGSREQFF.

The V call is TRBV7-9, the J call TRBJ2-1, with 8 bases fitting TRBD2. The CDR3 loop spans 15 amino acids. The V and J ends lost 5 bases and 3 bases, in that order; junction bases with no gene match: 6. Germline loops: CDR1 SEHNR, CDR2 FQNEAQ (reference sequence). The CDR3 DNA follows: TGTGCCAGCAGCCAAAGCGGGAGTTTCTACAATGAGCAGTTCTTC. This codes for CASSQSGSFYNEQFF.

The chain carries TRBV12-3 or TRBV12-4 and TRBJ1-1; no definite D call. The CDR3 totals 11 residues. V lost 5 bases, J lost 4 bases, and 5 bases lay in between. The CDR3 region is CASSLTTEAFF. DNA for the CDR3: TGTGCCAGCAGTCTGACCACTGAAGCTTTCTTT.